These 4 T cell receptor beta chains originate from one sample sequenced in a study of cytomegalovirus exposure and HLA in healthy donors. The data were produced by immunoSEQ multiplex PCR, yet TCRdb's version contains in-frame clones alone and is incomplete. The repertoire holds 220,000 or so clones, with roughly 84% as singletons. The sample comprised PBMCs. Receptor source: a woman in her thirties in good health and CMV-seropositive.

The rearrangement joins TRBV7-2 to TRBJ1-2; 7 bases line up with TRBD1. V trimming: 5 bases; J trimming: 2 bases; junction bases outside the gene matches: 8. Per germline, CDR1 SGHTA and CDR2 FQGNSA. The CDR3 contains 15 residues. CDR3 sequence (DNA): TGTGCCAGCAGCCTTTCGACAGGGAGCAACTATGGCTACACCTTC. It translates to CASSLSTGSNYGYTF.

Only a few counts were recorded for this clone. The V call is TRBV6-1, the J call TRBJ1-5; TRBD1 is a possible D gene (6 bases). The CDR3 extends over 13 amino acids. CDR1 and CDR2 from the germline V gene are MNHNS and SASEGT. V lost 5 bases and J 9 bases, leaving 14 bases between the germline ends. The CDR3 DNA reads as TGTGCCAGCAGTTCAGGGGACCCCTCGCCCCAGCATTTT. It yields the protein CASSSGDPSPQHF.

The V gene is TRBV9, the J gene TRBJ2-1; 10 nucleotides match TRBD2. After removal of 4 bases from V and 5 bases from J, the junction contained 9 bases not matched to a gene. Germline loops: CDR1 SGDLS, CDR2 YYNGEE. There are 16 residues in the CDR3. The CDR3 DNA sequence: TGTGCCAGCAGCCCACCAAGCGGGAGGGCCCACAATGAGCAGTTCTTC. Translated, it gives CASSPPSGRAHNEQFF.

The J gene is TRBJ2-2, the V gene TRBV5-1, with 10 bases that match TRBD1. Germline V gives CDR1 SGHRS, CDR2 YFSETQ. V trimming: 5 bases; J trimming: 6 bases; junction bases outside the gene matches: 4. The CDR3 consists of 14 residues. CDR3 DNA sequence: TGCGCCAGCAGGGCCGGGACAGGGGCCGGGGAGCTGTTTTTT. Amino acids: CASRAGTGAGELFF.